The next 15 T cell receptor beta chains were all read from a single sample in a study of blood T cell repertoires in COVID-19. Measured with immunoSEQ multiplex PCR; TCRdb has only the in-frame clones, and not every one. The sample lists 90,000 to 100,000 clones; over 75% were seen once. The sample was peripheral blood. The receptors were gathered from a human donor in a cohort sampled during active COVID-19.

The V gene is TRBV2, the J gene TRBJ2-2, with 7 bases aligning to TRBD1. Germline assignment: CDR1 SNHLY and CDR2 FYNNEI. This CDR3 contains 17 residues. The junction had 9 bases not matched to a gene; V was cut back by 3 bases and J by 2 bases. The CDR3 loop reads CASSDLRQGVNTGELFF. DNA of the CDR3: TGTGCCAGCAGTGACCTCCGCCAGGGGGTTAACACCGGGGAGCTGTTTTTT.

This clone was observed a few times. The chain is built from TRBV6-1 and TRBJ2-2; no clear D. V shed 0 bases and J shed 5 bases, with 7 bases lying between them. The CDR3 covers 14 residues. Germline V gene data show CDR1 as MNHNS and CDR2 as SASEGT. CDR3 residues: CASSEASLTGELFF. The CDR3 region has the DNA TGTGCCAGCAGTGAAGCAAGTCTAACCGGGGAGCTGTTTTTT.

The V gene is TRBV5-1, the J gene TRBJ2-2; a weak D match, TRBD2 (5 bases). V gave up 6 bases and J gave up 4 bases, with 10 bases separating them. Germline CDR1 SGHRS, CDR2 YFSETQ. This CDR3 contains 13 residues. The CDR3 coding sequence is TGCGCCAGCACGGCCAGCGGCACCGGGGAGCTGTTTTTT. Amino acids: CASTASGTGELFF.

The V call is TRBV27, the J call TRBJ1-3; TRBD1 matches at 8 bases. The germline CDR1 and CDR2 sequences are MNHEY and SMNVEV (reference sequence). With 2 bases clipped from V and 4 bases from J, the junction kept 13 bases outside the gene matches. There are 18 residues in the CDR3. The CDR3: CASSLNSQGALLGNTIYF. The CDR3 coding sequence is TGTGCCAGCAGTTTAAATTCTCAGGGGGCCCTCTTGGGAAACACCATATATTTT.

The chain links TRBV15 to TRBJ1-3, with 10 bases fitting TRBD1. V was clipped by 5 bases and J by 8 bases; unmatched bases: 3. The CDR3 has 13 amino acids. Germline CDR1 and CDR2: LNHNV and YYDKDF (reference sequence). The CDR3 is CATSGQGGDTIYF. DNA for the CDR3: TGTGCCACCAGCGGACAGGGGGGGGACACCATATATTTT.

The V call is TRBV4-3, the J call TRBJ1-2; D is undetermined. This CDR3 region has 15 residues. Germline V CDR1 and CDR2: LGHNA, YSLEER. Trimming pared 4 bases from V and 0 bases from J, leaving 12 bases between. The CDR3 is CASSRVSEANYGYTF. CDR3 bases: TGCGCCAGCAGCCGGGTCAGCGAAGCTAACTATGGCTACACCTTC.

This sequence joins TRBV7-3 and TRBJ2-1, with TRBD1 matching over 7 bases. Germline V lookup: CDR1 SGHTA, CDR2 FQGTGA. The CDR3 covers 15 residues. V lost 2 bases and J lost 2; bases outside the gene matches: 3. In DNA form, the CDR3 reads TGTGCCAGCAGCTTAGAGGGGGCGCCCTACAATGAGCAGTTCTTC. Translating gives CASSLEGAPYNEQFF.

This clone was picked up a small number of times. The rearrangement links TRBV7-3 to TRBJ2-7; 9 bases are a match to TRBD2. With V trimmed by 0 bases and J by 0 bases, 0 bases remained unmatched. This CDR3 contains 15 residues. Germline V lookup: CDR1 SGHTA, CDR2 FQGTGA. The CDR3 DNA is TGTGCCAGCAGCTTAACTAGCGGGAGCTCCTACGAGCAGTACTTC. Translated: CASSLTSGSSYEQYF.

This clone appeared a few times. The chain joins TRBV19 to TRBJ2-2, with 9 nucleotides matching TRBD1. The germline V gene has CDR1 LNHDA and CDR2 SQIVND (reference sequence). The junction had 11 bases not matched to a gene; V was cut back by 7 bases and J by 5 bases. The CDR3 loop spans 16 amino acids. This chain's CDR3 is CASKPQGAQRTGELFF. CDR3 coding DNA: TGTGCCAGTAAACCACAGGGGGCGCAAAGGACCGGGGAGCTGTTTTTT.

This clone appeared once. This rearrangement joins TRBV3-1 (or the pseudogene TRBV3-2) to TRBJ1-6; 7 nucleotides agree with TRBD1. J gave up 7 bases and V 6 bases, and 9 bases lay outside the gene matches. The CDR3 has 15 residues. Germline V gives CDR1 LGHDT, CDR2 YNNKEL (reference sequence). The CDR3 sequence is CASSFRTGPNSPLHF. CDR3 coding DNA: TGTGCCAGCAGTTTCAGGACAGGCCCGAATTCACCCCTCCACTTT.

The genes are TRBV18 and TRBJ2-7; tentatively, D is TRBD2 (6 bases). The V end was cut by 2 bases, the J end by 3 bases, with 20 bases between. Germline CDR1 is KGHSH and CDR2 is LQKENI. This CDR3 spans 17 amino acids. CDR3 DNA: TGTGCCAGCTCACCAGGGCTTCTAGGGACGGGGGACTACGAGCAGTACTTC. It codes for CASSPGLLGTGDYEQYF.

This chain links TRBV28 with TRBJ1-2; no firm D call. V was clipped by 2 bases and J by 4 bases, with 11 bases between them. The CDR3 is 14 amino acids. Per germline, CDR1 MDHEN and CDR2 SYDVKM. The CDR3 sequence: CASSLGPTFYGYTF. The CDR3 DNA reads as TGTGCCAGCAGTTTAGGGCCCACCTTCTATGGCTACACCTTC.

The genes are TRBV3-1 (or the pseudogene TRBV3-2) and TRBJ1-1; D unclear. The germline gives CDR1 LGHDT, CDR2 YNNKEL (reference sequence). The CDR3 has 16 residues. Deletions cut 3 bases from V and 6 bases from J, with 20 bases between. The CDR3, as DNA: TGTGCCAGCAGCCAGGCGGGAGCCGGCGGAAGCGCTGAAGCTTTCTTT. Protein product: CASSQAGAGGSAEAFF.

This chain's CDR3 is CASSGLAGRRETQYF. The CDR3 region has the DNA TGTGCCAGTAGTGGACTAGCGGGAAGGCGAGAGACCCAGTACTTC. This chain joins TRBV19 and TRBJ2-5; 12 nucleotides align to TRBD2. Trimming removed 5 bases from V and 4 bases from J; junction bases left unmatched: 5. The V gene's germline CDR1 is LNHDA and CDR2 SQIVND (reference sequence). The CDR3 has 15 residues.

V is TRBV12-3 or TRBV12-4 and J is TRBJ1-1, with D possibly TRBD1 on 6 matching bases. This CDR3 is 12 amino acids long. V was clipped by 5 bases and J by 8 bases, with 12 bases between them. The CDR3, as DNA: TGTGCCAGCAGTCTTGGGACAACCGAAGCTTTCTTT. Protein product: CASSLGTTEAFF.